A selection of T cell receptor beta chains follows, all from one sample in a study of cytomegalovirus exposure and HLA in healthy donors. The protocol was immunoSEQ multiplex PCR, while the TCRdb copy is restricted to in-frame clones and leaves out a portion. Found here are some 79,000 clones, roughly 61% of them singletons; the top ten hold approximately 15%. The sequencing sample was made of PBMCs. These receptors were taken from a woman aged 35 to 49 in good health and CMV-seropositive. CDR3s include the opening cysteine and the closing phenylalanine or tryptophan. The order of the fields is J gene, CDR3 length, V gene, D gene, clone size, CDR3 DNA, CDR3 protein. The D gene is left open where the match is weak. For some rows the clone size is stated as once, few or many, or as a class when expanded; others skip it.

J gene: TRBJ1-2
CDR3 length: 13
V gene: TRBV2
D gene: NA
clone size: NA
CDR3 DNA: TGTGCCAGCAGTGACGTTGGCGGCTATGGCTACACCTTC
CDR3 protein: CASSDVGGYGYTF

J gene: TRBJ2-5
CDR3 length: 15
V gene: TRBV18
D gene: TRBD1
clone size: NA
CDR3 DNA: TGTGCCAGCTCAGCCGGGACAGGCGTTACGGAGACCCAGTACTTC
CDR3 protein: CASSAGTGVTETQYF

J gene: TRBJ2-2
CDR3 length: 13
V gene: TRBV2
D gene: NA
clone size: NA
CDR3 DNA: TGTGCCAGCACCCGGGACTACACCGGGGAGCTGTTTTTT
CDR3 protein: CASTRDYTGELFF

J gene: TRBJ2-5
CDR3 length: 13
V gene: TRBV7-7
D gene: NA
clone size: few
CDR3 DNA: TGTGCCAGCAGCCCCGCCCTCGAGGAGACCCAGTACTTC
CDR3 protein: CASSPALEETQYF

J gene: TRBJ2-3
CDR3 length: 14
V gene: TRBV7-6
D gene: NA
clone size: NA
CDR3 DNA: TGTGCCAGCAGCTTCGTGGGCAGCACAGATACGCAGTATTTT
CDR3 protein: CASSFVGSTDTQYF

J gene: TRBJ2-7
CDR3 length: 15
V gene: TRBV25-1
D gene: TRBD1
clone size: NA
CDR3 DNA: TGTGCCAGCAGTCCCGGGGACAGGTGGTCGGGCGAGCAGTACTTC
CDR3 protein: CASSPGDRWSGEQYF

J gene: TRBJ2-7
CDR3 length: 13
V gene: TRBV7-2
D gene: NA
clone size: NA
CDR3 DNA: TGTGCCAGCAGCTTAGGGACTGCCCGGGAGCAGTACTTC
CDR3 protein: CASSLGTAREQYF

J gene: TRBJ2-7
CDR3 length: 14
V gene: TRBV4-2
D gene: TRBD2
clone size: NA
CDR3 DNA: TGTGCCAGCAGCCCTAGCGGGAGGGTCGACGAGCAGTACTTC
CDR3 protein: CASSPSGRVDEQYF

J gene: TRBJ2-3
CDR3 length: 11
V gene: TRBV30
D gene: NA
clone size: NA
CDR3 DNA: TGTGCCTGGAGTGTACTGGATACGCAGTATTTT
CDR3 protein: CAWSVLDTQYF

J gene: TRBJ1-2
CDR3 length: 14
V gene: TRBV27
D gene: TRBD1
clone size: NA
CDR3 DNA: TGTGCCAGCAGTTTAGACCAGGGGGCGCGCGGCTACACCTTC
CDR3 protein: CASSLDQGARGYTF

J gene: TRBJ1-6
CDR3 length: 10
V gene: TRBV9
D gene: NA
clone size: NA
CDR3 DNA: TGTGCCACTAATACCTCACCCCTCCACTTT
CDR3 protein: CATNTSPLHF

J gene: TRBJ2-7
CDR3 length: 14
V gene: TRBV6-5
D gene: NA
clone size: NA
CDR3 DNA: TGTGCCAGCAGTTACTCCCTACAGGGTTGGGAGCAGTACTTC
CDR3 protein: CASSYSLQGWEQYF

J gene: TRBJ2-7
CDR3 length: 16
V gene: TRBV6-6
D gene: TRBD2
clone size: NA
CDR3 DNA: TGTGCCAGCAGCCCGGGACTAGCGGGAGGGCCCTACGAGCAGTACTTC
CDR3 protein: CASSPGLAGGPYEQYF

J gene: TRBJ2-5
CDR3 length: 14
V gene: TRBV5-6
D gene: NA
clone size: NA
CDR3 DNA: TGTGCCAGCAGCCCTGCCGGGAGATGGGAGACCCAGTACTTC
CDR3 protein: CASSPAGRWETQYF

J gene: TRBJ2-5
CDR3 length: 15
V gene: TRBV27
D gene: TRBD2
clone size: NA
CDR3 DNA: TGTGCCAGCAGCCGGGGGGAGGGAGTGCAAGAGACCCAGTACTTC
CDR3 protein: CASSRGEGVQETQYF

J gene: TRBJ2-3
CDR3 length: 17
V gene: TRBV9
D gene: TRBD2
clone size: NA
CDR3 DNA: TGTGCCAGCAGCGTGACTAGCGGGGTGGGGTACACAGATACGCAGTATTTT
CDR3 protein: CASSVTSGVGYTDTQYF

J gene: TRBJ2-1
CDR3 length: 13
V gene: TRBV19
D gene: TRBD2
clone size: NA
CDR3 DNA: TGTGCCAGTAGCCTAGCGGGAGTCAATGAGCAGTTCTTC
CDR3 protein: CASSLAGVNEQFF

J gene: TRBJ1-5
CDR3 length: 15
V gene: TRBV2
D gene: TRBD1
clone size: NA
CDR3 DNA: TGTGCCAGCAGTGGACAGGGCGGTAGCAATCAGCCCCAGCATTTT
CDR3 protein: CASSGQGGSNQPQHF

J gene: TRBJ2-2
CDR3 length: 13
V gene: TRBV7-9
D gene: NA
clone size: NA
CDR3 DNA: TGTGCCAGCAGAGAACTAGTTACCGGGGAGCTGTTTTTT
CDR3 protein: CASRELVTGELFF

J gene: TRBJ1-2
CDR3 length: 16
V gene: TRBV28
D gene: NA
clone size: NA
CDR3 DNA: TGTGCCAGCAGTCCTACCTTGTGGGTGAACGGGTATGGCTACACCTTC
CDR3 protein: CASSPTLWVNGYGYTF

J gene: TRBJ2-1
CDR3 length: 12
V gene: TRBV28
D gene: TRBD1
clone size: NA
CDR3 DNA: TGTGCCAGCAGTGACAGGGGTTTAGGGCAGTTCTTC
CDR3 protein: CASSDRGLGQFF